The 3 T cell receptor beta chains below all came from one sample that was sequenced in a study of tumor-infiltrating lymphocytes in primary liver carcinoma. The blood RNA (from unsorted whole blood) was obtained, and germline DNA was also extracted. Total RNA (roughly 550 ng) served as template for TCR beta cDNA synthesis primed by a constant-region primer. Library construction for TCR beta comprised three nested multiplex PCR rounds performed with slightly modified ARM-PCR. With TRBV1-TRBV30 forward primers and a C-beta reverse primer, the first two PCR rounds were run for 10 to 11 cycles each. TCRdb processed the multiplex PCR reads anew with MiXCR; each CDR3 protein has one entry. The sample lists about 350,000 distinct CDR3 sequences, around three fifths occurring once. Material for sequencing was peripheral blood. The receptors originated from a man in his forties or fifties with primary liver carcinoma and hepatitis B virus infection.

Regarding this clonotype: At one of its ends the junction is not consistent with the germline gene, which may arise from a read error. The chain carries TRBV28 and TRBJ2-5; tentatively, D is TRBD1 or TRBD2 (5 bases each). The length of the CDR3 is 13 residues. Germline V CDR1 and CDR2: MDHEN, SYDVKM. CDR3: CANSTKRQNRGNF. CDR3 DNA sequence: TGTGCCAACAGTACCAAACGTCAAAACCGGGGCAACTTC.

This clonotype has at least ten counts. The rearrangement joins TRBV11-2 to TRBJ2-7; TRBD1 matches 10 bases. Germline V gives CDR1 SGHAT, CDR2 FQNNGV. The CDR3 loop spans 12 amino acids. The ends lost 5 bases at V and 10 bases at J; junction bases unmatched: 5. DNA for the CDR3: TGTGCCAGCAGCCACGGGACAGGGGAACAGTACTTC. It codes for CASSHGTGEQYF.

About this clonotype itself: The CDR3 does not close with the conserved phenylalanine or tryptophan, likely indicating a read error. The DNA for the CDR3 is TGTGCCAGCAGCGCTGGGCAGGGGGACACTGAAGCTTTCCTT. This gives the protein CASSAGQGDTEAFL. This sequence joins TRBV4-2 and TRBJ1-1, with TRBD1 matching 7 bases. V was pared by 5 bases and J by 3 bases, with 6 bases of the junction left unmatched. Germline-derived CDR1 and CDR2 are LGHNA and YNFKEQ. This CDR3 has 14 amino acids.